This T cell receptor beta chain comes out of a study of Ad26.COV2.S vaccination and SARS-CoV-2 variants. Study context: The study gave Ad26.COV2.S intramuscularly, once or twice 56 days apart.

General observations from the study: Reported findings describe substantial breadth in spike-specific CD8+ and CD4+ T cell responses following vaccination. Total T cell responses were possibly underestimated by TCR breadth and depth analyses.

As for this clone: What it binds is not known.

The repertoire was sequenced with immunoSEQ multiplex PCR; TCRdb's copy has only in-frame clones and lacks some. The sample carries approximately 480,000 clones, around 85% recorded once. The treatment is: roughly 19 received Ad26.COV2.S at low or high dose, single or two shots; about five received placebo; per-sample allocation not given. Sampling occurred on day 63 after the first vaccine or placebo injection. Spike of the Wuhan-strain SARS-CoV-2 was expressed by an Ad26 vector, which formed the vaccine. The specimen comprised peripheral blood, sampled in a trial of Ad26.COV2.S vaccine versus placebo. This clonotype was obtained from a person aged 18-65 years who received the Ad26.COV2.S COVID-19 vaccine or a placebo.

For the CDR3, the DNA is TGCGCCAGCAGCCAGGCAGATTTCTATGGCTACACCTTC. Translating it yields CASSQADFYGYTF. J is TRBJ1-2 and V is TRBV4-1; no clear D. The CDR3 loop spans 13 amino acids. Germline CDR1 and CDR2: MGHRA and YSYEKL. V was shortened by 3 bases and J by 4 bases, with 9 bases between the two germline ends.